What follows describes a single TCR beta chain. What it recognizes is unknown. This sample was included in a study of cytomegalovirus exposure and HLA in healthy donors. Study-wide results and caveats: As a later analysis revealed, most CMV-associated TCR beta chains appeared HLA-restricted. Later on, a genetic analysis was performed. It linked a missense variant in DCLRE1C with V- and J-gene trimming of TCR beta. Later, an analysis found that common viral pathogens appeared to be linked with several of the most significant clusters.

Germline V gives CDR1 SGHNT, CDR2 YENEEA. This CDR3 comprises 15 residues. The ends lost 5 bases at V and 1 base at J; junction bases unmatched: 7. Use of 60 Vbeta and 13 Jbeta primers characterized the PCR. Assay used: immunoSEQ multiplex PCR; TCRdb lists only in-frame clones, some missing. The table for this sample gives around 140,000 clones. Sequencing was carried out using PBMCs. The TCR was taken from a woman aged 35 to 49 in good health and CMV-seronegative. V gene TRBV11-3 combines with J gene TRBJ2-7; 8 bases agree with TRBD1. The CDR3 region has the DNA TGTGCCAGCAGCCCTGGGACAGGACGATCCTACGAGCAGTACTTC. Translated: CASSPGTGRSYEQYF. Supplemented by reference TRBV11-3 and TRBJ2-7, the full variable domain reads EAGVVQSPRYKIIEKKQPVAFWCNPISGHNTLYWYLQNLGQGPELLIRYENEEAVDDSQLPKDRFSAERLKGVDSTLKIQPAELGDSAVYLCASSPGTGRSYEQYFGPGTRLTVT.